This record concerns one T cell receptor beta chain sequence. The data are from a study of control samples from healthy donors and cancer patients. Some clones are missing from TCRdb's copy, which holds only in-frame ones; the method was immunoSEQ multiplex PCR. The sample lists some 94,000 clones, about 88% seen once, with roughly 1.3% in the top ten. Trimming shortened V by 2 bases and J by 4 bases, and 8 bases separated the two germline ends. This CDR3 is 13 amino acids long. Germline-derived CDR1 and CDR2 are SGHNT and YYREEE (reference sequence). This sequence was found in a woman aged 45-59 years in good health. The rearrangement uses TRBV5-4 and TRBJ2-3; TRBD1 might be the D (6 bases). The sample taken for sequencing was blood. The CDR3 DNA follows: TGTGCCAGCAGCTTTGGGGGCGCAGATACGCAGTATTTT. Translation: CASSFGGADTQYF.